The sequence of this T cell receptor (beta chain) was determined in a study of shared clonotypes between healthy human individuals. About the study: Aged between 18 and 49, the donors were a couple of women and a few men.

V gave up 0 bases and J gave up 4 bases, with 13 bases separating them. CDR3 length: 15 residues. Per the germline V gene, CDR1 is SGHVS and CDR2 is FNYEAQ. Assay: immunoSEQ multiplex PCR; the TCRdb copy retains only in-frame clones and omits some. Here the sample spans 630,000 or so clones, roughly 98% being singletons. As defined, naive CD8 cells were CD45RO-negative and positively selected for CCR7, with terminally differentiated effector memory CD45RA+ cells excluded. The chain employs TRBV7-6 and TRBJ2-7; D call uncertain. The sequencing input was naive CD8+ T cells sorted from blood. This receptor was taken from a man under 40 in good health. The CDR3 reads CASSLADTLNYEQYF. CDR3 in DNA: TGTGCCAGCAGCTTAGCCGATACTCTTAATTACGAGCAGTACTTC. Filled out from reference TRBV7-6 and TRBJ2-7, the complete variable domain reads GAGVSQSPRYKVTKRGQDVALRCDPISGHVSLYWYRQALGQGPEFLTYFNYEAQQDKSGLPNDRFSAERPEGSISTLTIQRTEQRDSAMYRCASSLADTLNYEQYFGPGTRLTVT.